This TCR beta chain was documented in a study of T cell responses to AZD1222 COVID-19 vaccine. Sequencing was performed with immunoSEQ multiplex PCR; in TCRdb, only in-frame clones are kept and a portion is missing. The table includes 65,000 to 80,000 clones, around 90% detected once. As for this clone: Its antigen is as yet unknown.

Overall study findings and caveats: Only five or six AZD1222 recipients tested seropositive at baseline. The reported proportion of spike-specific TCRs targeting unmutated variant regions was nearly half. There were repertoire samples only from the period after the peak T cell response.

The material was peripheral blood, obtained on day 0 of AZD1222 vaccination. This TCR derives from an adult in good health.

CDR3 in DNA: TGTGCCAGCAGTCTCCCCGGGACAGGGGGTCTGTCACCCCTCCACTTT. Protein: CASSLPGTGGLSPLHF. The chain uses TRBV3-1 (or the pseudogene TRBV3-2) and TRBJ1-6; 11 nucleotides line up with TRBD1. CDR3 size: 16 residues. Per the germline V gene, CDR1 is LGHDT and CDR2 is YNNKEL (reference sequence). With 6 bases clipped from V and 10 bases from J, the junction kept 11 bases outside the gene matches.